Listed below are T cell receptor beta chains from one sample, sequenced in a study of CD8 T cells in ankylosing spondylitis. A single record per CDR3 protein comes from TCRdb applying MiXCR to the 5' RACE reads. The sample yields approximately 150,000 distinct CDR3 sequences, under 35% seen once. Sequencing was carried out using synovial fluid, either unsorted or a sorted T cell fraction (not recorded which). The source of these receptors is a male donor with ankylosing spondylitis. CDR3s include the opening cysteine and the closing phenylalanine or tryptophan. A D gene is named only where the DNA matches it firmly. Size tells how often a clone was seen (once, few, many) or the class of an expanded clone, and some rows leave it out.

d_call: NA; v_call: TRBV6-5; clone_size: once; j_call: TRBJ2-3; cdr3_aa: CASSYSYPSTDTQYF; cdr3_nt: TGTGCCAGCAGTTACTCCTATCCTAGCACAGATACGCAGTATTTT
d_call: NA; v_call: TRBV6-1; clone_size: few; j_call: TRBJ2-2; cdr3_aa: CASRGSMVTGELFF; cdr3_nt: TGTGCCAGCAGGGGGAGCATGGTCACCGGGGAGCTGTTTTTT
d_call: TRBD1; v_call: TRBV7-9; clone_size: NA; j_call: TRBJ2-7; cdr3_aa: CASSLTTGAAEQYF; cdr3_nt: TGTGCCAGCAGCTTAACGACAGGGGCTGCCGAGCAGTACTTC
d_call: TRBD1; v_call: TRBV20-1; clone_size: few; j_call: TRBJ2-2; cdr3_aa: CSPRDRGCGTGELFF; cdr3_nt: TGCAGTCCCCGAGACAGGGGTTGTGGCACCGGGGAGCTGTTTTTT
d_call: NA; v_call: TRBV27; clone_size: few; j_call: TRBJ2-2; cdr3_aa: CASSFAGTRSGELFF; cdr3_nt: TGTGCCAGCAGTTTCGCCGGGACACGGTCCGGGGAGCTGTTTTTT
d_call: TRBD2; v_call: TRBV27; clone_size: few; j_call: TRBJ2-1; cdr3_aa: CASSPQPSSGSGSYNEQFF; cdr3_nt: TGTGCCAGCAGTCCACAACCCTCTAGCGGGAGTGGCTCCTACAATGAGCAGTTCTTC
d_call: TRBD1; v_call: TRBV20-1; clone_size: NA; j_call: TRBJ2-5; cdr3_aa: CSARDRGSQETQYF; cdr3_nt: TGCAGTGCTAGGGACAGGGGGAGTCAAGAGACCCAGTACTTC
d_call: NA; v_call: TRBV2; clone_size: NA; j_call: TRBJ2-2; cdr3_aa: CASQWDTGELFF; cdr3_nt: TGTGCCAGCCAGTGGGACACCGGGGAGCTGTTTTTT
d_call: TRBD1; v_call: TRBV27; clone_size: NA; j_call: TRBJ2-7; cdr3_aa: CASSRGTGVPYEQYF; cdr3_nt: TGTGCCAGCAGCAGAGGGACAGGGGTTCCCTACGAGCAGTACTTC
d_call: NA; v_call: TRBV4-1; clone_size: NA; j_call: TRBJ1-1; cdr3_aa: CASSPQQTMNTEAFF; cdr3_nt: TGCGCCAGCAGCCCTCAACAGACCATGAACACTGAAGCTTTCTTT
d_call: TRBD2; v_call: TRBV20-1; clone_size: NA; j_call: TRBJ2-2; cdr3_aa: CSARLAENTGELFF; cdr3_nt: TGCAGTGCTAGACTAGCGGAGAACACCGGGGAGCTGTTTTTT
d_call: TRBD1; v_call: TRBV6-1; clone_size: few; j_call: TRBJ2-7; cdr3_aa: CASRPGTGVSEQYF; cdr3_nt: TGTGCCAGCAGGCCCGGGACAGGGGTCTCCGAGCAGTACTTC
d_call: TRBD2; v_call: TRBV5-1; clone_size: medium-sized; j_call: TRBJ2-1; cdr3_aa: CASSRQRGPGYNEQFF; cdr3_nt: TGCGCCAGCAGCCGCCAGCGGGGGCCTGGATACAATGAGCAGTTCTTC
d_call: NA; v_call: TRBV12-3/TRBV12-4; clone_size: NA; j_call: TRBJ2-2; cdr3_aa: CASTPTRAGTGELFF; cdr3_nt: TGTGCCAGCACACCGACACGGGCGGGGACCGGGGAGCTGTTTTTT
d_call: TRBD2; v_call: TRBV27; clone_size: NA; j_call: TRBJ2-2; cdr3_aa: CASSRLAGGNTGELFF; cdr3_nt: TGTGCCAGCAGTCGATTAGCGGGAGGCAACACCGGGGAGCTGTTTTTT
d_call: NA; v_call: TRBV20-1; clone_size: NA; j_call: TRBJ1-5; cdr3_aa: CSVRQESDGEPQHF; cdr3_nt: TGCAGTGTCCGACAGGAGTCGGATGGTGAGCCCCAGCATTTT
d_call: NA; v_call: TRBV20-1; clone_size: NA; j_call: TRBJ2-1; cdr3_aa: CSARRAGTTYNEQFF; cdr3_nt: TGCAGTGCCCGTAGGGCGGGTACTACCTACAATGAGCAGTTCTTC
d_call: NA; v_call: TRBV27; clone_size: NA; j_call: TRBJ1-2; cdr3_aa: CASSASQGGFFNYGYTF; cdr3_nt: TGTGCCAGCAGTGCCTCCCAGGGAGGTTTCTTTAACTATGGCTACACCTTC
d_call: NA; v_call: TRBV2; clone_size: NA; j_call: TRBJ2-3; cdr3_aa: CASSEIGGSTDTQYF; cdr3_nt: TGTGCCAGCAGTGAAATAGGCGGAAGCACAGATACGCAGTATTTT
d_call: TRBD1; v_call: TRBV6-1; clone_size: NA; j_call: TRBJ1-5; cdr3_aa: CASSEGTGGRSNQPQHF; cdr3_nt: TGTGCCAGCAGTGAAGGGACAGGGGGCCGTAGCAATCAGCCCCAGCATTTT
d_call: NA; v_call: TRBV30; clone_size: NA; j_call: TRBJ1-5; cdr3_aa: CAWSGPPLGDQPQHF; cdr3_nt: TGTGCCTGGAGTGGGCCGCCTTTGGGAGATCAGCCCCAGCATTTT
d_call: NA; v_call: TRBV27; clone_size: few; j_call: TRBJ1-6; cdr3_aa: CASSSRQLYNSPLHF; cdr3_nt: TGTGCCAGCAGTTCCAGACAGCTCTATAATTCACCCCTCCACTTT
d_call: NA; v_call: TRBV6-1; clone_size: few; j_call: TRBJ1-6; cdr3_aa: CASIPGGSRVNSPLHF; cdr3_nt: TGTGCCAGCATCCCAGGTGGCAGTCGGGTAAATTCACCCCTCCACTTT
d_call: NA; v_call: TRBV6-2/TRBV6-3; clone_size: many; j_call: TRBJ2-3; cdr3_aa: CASRTRGTSTDTQYF; cdr3_nt: TGTGCCAGCAGAACTAGAGGGACTAGCACAGATACGCAGTATTTT
d_call: NA; v_call: TRBV20-1; clone_size: few; j_call: TRBJ1-1; cdr3_aa: CSVTRGTEAFF; cdr3_nt: TGCAGTGTTACTCGGGGCACTGAAGCTTTCTTT
d_call: NA; v_call: TRBV29-1; clone_size: many; j_call: TRBJ1-2; cdr3_aa: CSVSPEGYTF; cdr3_nt: TGCAGCGTTTCCCCGGAAGGCTACACCTTC
d_call: NA; v_call: TRBV2; clone_size: few; j_call: TRBJ2-3; cdr3_aa: CASSEYATDTQYF; cdr3_nt: TGTGCCAGCAGTGAGTACGCCACAGATACGCAGTATTTT
d_call: NA; v_call: TRBV6-4; clone_size: many; j_call: TRBJ2-3; cdr3_aa: CASSDLRSDTQYF; cdr3_nt: TGTGCCAGCAGTGACTTGAGGTCAGATACGCAGTATTTT
d_call: NA; v_call: TRBV7-3; clone_size: NA; j_call: TRBJ2-1; cdr3_aa: CASSFGNTGYNEQFF; cdr3_nt: TGTGCCAGCAGCTTCGGGAACACGGGATACAATGAGCAGTTCTTC
d_call: NA; v_call: TRBV27; clone_size: NA; j_call: TRBJ2-3; cdr3_aa: CASSLLGIGAGKGDTQYF; cdr3_nt: TGTGCCAGCAGTTTATTGGGGATTGGGGCGGGAAAGGGAGATACGCAGTATTTT
d_call: NA; v_call: TRBV5-6; clone_size: few; j_call: TRBJ1-5; cdr3_aa: CASSLSAGGQPQHF; cdr3_nt: TGTGCCAGCAGCTTGAGCGCGGGCGGTCAGCCCCAGCATTTT
d_call: NA; v_call: TRBV6-2/TRBV6-3; clone_size: NA; j_call: TRBJ1-1; cdr3_aa: CASGRSTAGAEAFF; cdr3_nt: TGTGCCAGCGGGCGATCGACAGCGGGTGCTGAAGCTTTCTTT
d_call: TRBD1; v_call: TRBV14; clone_size: few; j_call: TRBJ2-1; cdr3_aa: CASSPGQGSYNEQFF; cdr3_nt: TGTGCCAGCAGCCCCGGACAGGGGAGTTACAATGAGCAGTTCTTC
d_call: NA; v_call: TRBV13; clone_size: many; j_call: TRBJ2-3; cdr3_aa: CASTSGADTQYF; cdr3_nt: TGTGCCAGCACCTCAGGTGCAGATACGCAGTATTTT
d_call: NA; v_call: TRBV2; clone_size: NA; j_call: TRBJ2-1; cdr3_aa: CASSRGAPVVEQFF; cdr3_nt: TGTGCCAGCAGTCGGGGGGCCCCGGTGGTTGAGCAGTTCTTC
d_call: NA; v_call: TRBV20-1; clone_size: NA; j_call: TRBJ2-1; cdr3_aa: CSAGGLHNEQFF; cdr3_nt: TGCAGTGCTGGGGGACTTCACAATGAGCAGTTCTTC
d_call: NA; v_call: TRBV6-5; clone_size: NA; j_call: TRBJ1-6; cdr3_aa: CASSYVAYNSPLHF; cdr3_nt: TGTGCCAGCAGTTACGTCGCTTATAATTCACCCCTCCACTTT
d_call: TRBD2; v_call: TRBV20-1; clone_size: many; j_call: TRBJ2-7; cdr3_aa: CSASGPRGVGAYEQYF; cdr3_nt: TGCAGTGCCAGTGGGCCCCGGGGGGTCGGAGCCTACGAGCAGTACTTC
d_call: NA; v_call: TRBV9; clone_size: many; j_call: TRBJ2-1; cdr3_aa: CASSGQDLPSYNEQFF; cdr3_nt: TGTGCCAGCAGCGGCCAGGACCTCCCCTCCTACAATGAGCAGTTCTTC
d_call: NA; v_call: TRBV18; clone_size: many; j_call: TRBJ1-1; cdr3_aa: CASSPGRDTEAFF; cdr3_nt: TGTGCCAGCAGCCCGGGGAGGGACACTGAAGCTTTCTTT
d_call: TRBD1; v_call: TRBV6-1; clone_size: NA; j_call: TRBJ1-1; cdr3_aa: CATMKGTGGVPNTEAFF; cdr3_nt: TGTGCCACAATGAAAGGGACAGGGGGGGTCCCGAACACTGAAGCTTTCTTT
d_call: TRBD2; v_call: TRBV11-3; clone_size: NA; j_call: TRBJ2-1; cdr3_aa: CATESGGAFNEQFF; cdr3_nt: TGTGCCACCGAATCGGGGGGGGCGTTCAATGAGCAGTTCTTC
d_call: NA; v_call: TRBV18; clone_size: NA; j_call: TRBJ2-1; cdr3_aa: CASSPPLQSSAMKQFF; cdr3_nt: TGTGCCAGCTCACCACCGCTGCAGAGCTCCGCAATGAAGCAGTTCTTC
d_call: NA; v_call: TRBV18; clone_size: NA; j_call: TRBJ2-7; cdr3_aa: CASSPSSPEQYF; cdr3_nt: TGTGCCAGCTCACCCTCAAGTCCCGAGCAGTACTTC
d_call: TRBD2; v_call: TRBV4-1; clone_size: once; j_call: TRBJ2-7; cdr3_aa: CASSQGGLAGFSYEQYF; cdr3_nt: TGCGCCAGCAGCCAGGGGGGGCTAGCGGGGTTCTCCTACGAGCAGTACTTC
d_call: NA; v_call: TRBV6-6; clone_size: many; j_call: TRBJ1-2; cdr3_aa: CACGEDYGYTF; cdr3_nt: TGCGCCTGCGGAGAGGACTATGGCTACACCTTC
d_call: NA; v_call: TRBV21-1; clone_size: NA; j_call: TRBJ2-1; cdr3_aa: CATGQGCGGSSYNEQFF; cdr3_nt: TGTGCCACAGGACAGGGTTGCGGGGGAAGCTCCTACAATGAGCAGTTCTTC
d_call: NA; v_call: TRBV5-1; clone_size: NA; j_call: TRBJ2-5; cdr3_aa: CASSLERGGETQYF; cdr3_nt: TGCGCCAGCAGCTTGGAAAGGGGAGGAGAGACCCAGTACTTC
d_call: NA; v_call: TRBV4-2; clone_size: few; j_call: TRBJ2-3; cdr3_aa: CASSQVESPVADTQYF; cdr3_nt: TGTGCCAGCAGCCAAGTGGAAAGTCCGGTGGCAGATACGCAGTATTTT
d_call: TRBD2; v_call: TRBV10-3; clone_size: many; j_call: TRBJ2-3; cdr3_aa: CAISVGTSGSTDTQYF; cdr3_nt: TGTGCCATCAGTGTAGGGACTAGCGGTAGCACAGATACGCAGTATTTT
d_call: NA; v_call: TRBV6-2/TRBV6-3; clone_size: few; j_call: TRBJ1-1; cdr3_aa: CASWDLNTEAFF; cdr3_nt: TGTGCCAGCTGGGACCTGAACACTGAAGCTTTCTTT
d_call: NA; v_call: TRBV10-2; clone_size: NA; j_call: TRBJ1-6; cdr3_aa: CASSPDLTGINSPLHF; cdr3_nt: TGCGCCAGCAGCCCGGACCTGACGGGGATTAATTCACCCCTCCACTTT
d_call: NA; v_call: TRBV20-1; clone_size: NA; j_call: TRBJ2-2; cdr3_aa: CSAQGPANTGELFF; cdr3_nt: TGCAGTGCCCAAGGACCGGCGAACACCGGGGAGCTGTTTTTT
d_call: TRBD1; v_call: TRBV20-1; clone_size: NA; j_call: TRBJ1-1; cdr3_aa: CSADRGLTLNTEAFF; cdr3_nt: TGCAGTGCTGACAGGGGCCTTACCTTGAACACTGAAGCTTTCTTT
d_call: TRBD1; v_call: TRBV19; clone_size: NA; j_call: TRBJ2-2; cdr3_aa: CASSILDRDTGELFF; cdr3_nt: TGTGCCAGTAGTATTCTGGACAGGGACACCGGGGAGCTGTTTTTT
d_call: TRBD1; v_call: TRBV10-3; clone_size: NA; j_call: TRBJ2-5; cdr3_aa: CAISERTGEETQYF; cdr3_nt: TGTGCCATCAGCGAGAGGACAGGGGAGGAGACCCAGTACTTC
d_call: NA; v_call: TRBV24-1; clone_size: NA; j_call: TRBJ1-2; cdr3_aa: CATSDPRTDGYTF; cdr3_nt: TGTGCCACCAGTGATCCCCGGACAGACGGCTACACCTTC